This TCR beta chain was found in a study of tumor and adjacent non-tumor tissue in lung cancer. Study as a whole: On average, productive TCRbeta reads reached roughly 4 million per sample. Study findings and constraints: Normal lung showed higher cumulative top 100 clone frequency than tumor.

The template was RNA from unsorted bulk tissue. This clonotype was observed a few times. Its specificity is not known. This CDR3 region has 12 residues. V was shortened by 2 bases and J by 5 bases, with 7 bases between the two germline ends. Germline V gene lookup returns CDR1 SGHAT and CDR2 FQNNGV. Three rounds of nested PCR, following a modified ARM-PCR protocol, produced the TCRbeta library. TCRdb re-analysed the multiplex PCR reads in MiXCR, keeping a single row per CDR3 protein. The table includes 60,000 to 85,000 distinct CDR3 sequences, 55% to 85% detected once. Sequenced: lung tumor tissue. This TCR was sampled from a man in his sixties with non-small cell lung cancer. The V call is TRBV11-2, the J call TRBJ2-7; D call uncertain. The CDR3 DNA reads as TGTGCCAGCAGCTTAAACACGCACGAGCAGTACTTC. This sequence encodes CASSLNTHEQYF.